These T cell receptor beta chains were read from a single sample in a study of blood T cell repertoires in COVID-19. Profiled with immunoSEQ multiplex PCR; TCRdb holds only in-frame clones, not every one. The sample has some 220,000 clones; more than 70% are singletons. Sequencing was carried out using peripheral blood. These receptors were taken from a human donor in a cohort sampled during active COVID-19. The CDR3 runs from the conserved cysteine through the conserved F or W. The D gene is left open where the match is weak. Clone size, where shown, is once, few, many, or a class for clones that have expanded.

J gene | D gene | V gene | clone size | CDR3 protein | CDR3 DNA
TRBJ2-3 | . | TRBV3-1/TRBV3-2 | few | CASSLARGRRDF | TGTGCCAGCAGCCTAGCGCGGGGGCGACGGGATTTT
TRBJ1-1 | TRBD1 | TRBV7-9 | . | CASRRDSGTEAFF | TGTGCCAGCAGGCGGGACAGTGGGACTGAAGCTTTCTTT
TRBJ2-7 | . | TRBV2 | . | CASSRLASSYEQYF | TGTGCCAGCAGTAGGCTAGCGAGCTCCTACGAGCAGTACTTC
TRBJ2-7 | TRBD1 | TRBV3-1/TRBV3-2 | . | CASSQDLRTGSSYEQYF | TGTGCCAGCAGCCAAGACCTACGGACAGGGAGCTCCTACGAGCAGTACTTC
TRBJ2-1 | TRBD2 | TRBV2 | once | CASSEGAGGEQFF | TGTGCCAGCAGTGAAGGGGCGGGGGGCGAGCAGTTCTTC
TRBJ2-7 | TRBD1 | TRBV11-3 | . | CASSLAPPGQGKDEQYF | TGTGCCAGCAGCTTAGCTCCACCGGGACAGGGTAAGGACGAGCAGTACTTC
TRBJ2-2 | TRBD2 | TRBV9 | . | CASSVVAGGGELFF | TGTGCCAGCAGCGTAGTTGCGGGGGGCGGGGAGCTGTTTTTT
TRBJ2-1 | . | TRBV4-2 | . | CASSYNVGRYNEQFF | TGTGCCAGCAGCTACAACGTCGGGAGATACAATGAGCAGTTCTTC
TRBJ1-2 | . | TRBV7-9 | few | CASSLDGYGYTF | TGTGCCAGCAGCTTAGACGGGTATGGCTACACCTTC
TRBJ1-1 | TRBD1 | TRBV7-6 | . | CASSLRDRGLSTEAFF | TGTGCCAGCAGCCTCCGGGACAGGGGGCTCAGCACTGAAGCTTTCTTT
TRBJ2-5 | TRBD1 | TRBV5-6 | once | CASSTKRTGGFRETQYF | TGTGCCAGCAGCACCAAAAGGACAGGGGGCTTTAGAGAGACCCAGTACTTC
TRBJ1-2 | TRBD1 | TRBV12-5 | . | CASAEQGAIGYTF | TGTGCTAGCGCAGAACAGGGGGCGATTGGCTACACCTTC
TRBJ1-2 | . | TRBV7-9 | . | CASSLGARANYGYTF | TGTGCCAGCAGCTTAGGGGCCAGAGCTAACTATGGCTACACCTTC
TRBJ2-7 | TRBD1 | TRBV28 | . | CASSTPGQGGSEQYF | TGTGCCAGCAGTACCCCGGGACAGGGAGGATCCGAGCAGTACTTC
TRBJ1-5 | TRBD1 | TRBV28 | few | CASSFHRGPNQPQHF | TGTGCCAGCAGTTTTCATAGGGGGCCTAATCAGCCCCAGCATTTT
TRBJ2-3 | TRBD1 | TRBV5-4 | . | CASSVYGTGLGTQYF | TGTGCCAGCAGCGTATACGGGACAGGGTTGGGTACGCAGTATTTT
TRBJ2-2 | . | TRBV27 | . | CASSFSASSTLQSGELFF | TGTGCCAGCAGTTTTTCGGCTAGCTCGACTCTCCAGTCCGGGGAGCTGTTTTTT
TRBJ2-7 | TRBD1 | TRBV7-9 | . | CASSSVRDRTYEQYF | TGTGCCAGCAGCTCCGTCCGGGACAGAACCTACGAGCAGTACTTC
TRBJ1-1 | . | TRBV6-4 | . | CASSEARNTEAFF | TGTGCCAGCAGTGAGGCCAGGAACACTGAAGCTTTCTTT
TRBJ2-3 | TRBD2 | TRBV4-2 | . | CASSQDLAGGIDTQYF | TGTGCCAGCAGCCAAGACCTAGCGGGAGGTATAGATACGCAGTATTTT
TRBJ2-7 | . | TRBV11-1 | few | CASSLGTTYEQYF | TGTGCCAGCAGCTTAGGGACAACCTACGAGCAGTACTTC
TRBJ2-2 | . | TRBV12-3/TRBV12-4 | . | CASSSLAGELFF | TGTGCCAGCAGTTCTTTAGCGGGGGAGCTGTTTTTT
TRBJ1-4 | TRBD1 | TRBV18 | many | CASSTGARNEKLFF | TGTGCCAGCTCAACAGGGGCGCGAAATGAAAAACTGTTTTTT
TRBJ2-5 | TRBD1 | TRBV13 | . | CASSLGQLQETQYF | TGTGCCAGCAGCTTGGGACAGCTCCAAGAGACCCAGTACTTC
TRBJ2-1 | TRBD2 | TRBV11-2 | once | CASSLMRLAGAHNEQFF | TGTGCCAGCAGCTTGATGAGACTAGCGGGAGCCCACAATGAGCAGTTCTTC
TRBJ2-7 | . | TRBV20-1 | . | CSAIYSVGQYF | TGCAGTGCTATTTATTCCGTCGGGCAGTACTTC
TRBJ1-6 | TRBD1 | TRBV4-2 | . | CASSQDQGANSPLHF | TGTGCCAGCAGCCAAGATCAGGGGGCCAATTCACCCCTCCACTTT
TRBJ1-6 | TRBD1 | TRBV11-2 | . | CASSLVLGGTGGGSPLHF | TGTGCCAGCAGCTTAGTCCTTGGAGGGACAGGGGGTGGTTCACCCCTCCACTTT
TRBJ2-5 | . | TRBV5-8 | . | CASSLGGRETQYF | TGTGCCAGCAGCTTGGGAGGTCGAGAGACCCAGTACTTC
TRBJ2-7 | . | TRBV7-2 | . | CASSLAGTASYEQYF | TGTGCCAGCAGCTTAGCGGGGACTGCCTCCTACGAGCAGTACTTC
TRBJ1-2 | . | TRBV29-1 | . | CSGGGAPNYGYTF | TGCAGCGGCGGAGGAGCCCCTAACTATGGCTACACCTTC
TRBJ1-1 | TRBD1 | TRBV5-1 | . | CASGTGSTEAFF | TGCGCCAGCGGGACAGGGAGTACTGAAGCTTTCTTT
TRBJ1-3 | . | TRBV28 | . | CASSLIGDIDGNTIYF | TGTGCCAGCAGTTTAATAGGGGACATAGATGGAAACACCATATATTTT
TRBJ1-5 | TRBD1 | TRBV6-5 | . | CASSWDRGNQPQHF | TGTGCCAGCAGTTGGGACAGAGGCAATCAGCCCCAGCATTTT
TRBJ1-2 | . | TRBV4-2 | once | CASSPTGNIMDGYTF | TGTGCCAGCAGCCCTACAGGGAATATAATGGATGGCTACACCTTC
TRBJ2-5 | . | TRBV19 | once | CASSIGALETQYF | TGTGCCAGTAGTATAGGCGCCTTAGAGACCCAGTACTTC
TRBJ2-7 | . | TRBV6-5 | . | CANGRDTYEQYF | TGTGCGAACGGCAGGGATACCTACGAGCAGTACTTC